This T cell receptor beta chain comes out of a study of cytomegalovirus exposure and HLA in healthy donors (TCRdb year 2017). As for the study more broadly: According to an earlier analysis of a few hundred of the donors, about 179 million T cells yielded 100 million or so unique TCR beta sequences and about 280 Gb of sequence data. An early release that covered about 600 HLA-typed donors contained around 300 gigabases of sequencing data and 75 million to 100 million unique TCR sequences. Among the roughly 400 genotyped donors, about 83% belonged to the genetic ancestry cluster associated with self-reported Caucasian donors. The aim of the study was to test whether cataloging public T cell receptors could identify signatures of past pathogen exposure. The T cell repertoires of roughly 660 subjects were profiled by immunosequencing and related to cytomegalovirus serostatus. Besides the first cohort of 550 to 750 subjects, a separate validation cohort made up of roughly 120 different subjects was used. High-throughput TCR immunosequencing, statistical association of individual TCRs with disease status, and machine learning were combined to predict cytomegalovirus infection status. In a later analysis, previously published TCR beta repertoires from fewer than 750 donors were re-analyzed and high-resolution HLA genotyping was added so that TCR occurrence patterns could be studied. Rather than drawing on any new phenotypic data, the later analysis identified candidate immune exposures from TCR beta sequences and the way those sequences occurred across donors. An earlier analysis of 587 of the donors applied high-throughput TCR beta sequencing to assess whether each TCR beta V gene segment acted as functional or pseudogenic. Donor age, sex, ethnicity and CMV serostatus were compiled together with the repertoire data. A later genetic analysis used genome-wide SNP genotypes for about 65% of the roughly 700 donors, treating that subset as a discovery cohort. Every discovery cohort repertoire had been produced on one sequencing platform. HLA typing included class I and class II loci at four-digit resolution. Typing coverage varied by locus: roughly 620-630 donors for A, B, C, DRB1 and DQB1; roughly 520 for DQA1; over 600 for DPA1; roughly 450 for DPB1. Roughly 5 DR-DQ haplotypes were handled as single units for association and clustering, since linkage in the cohort was strong. Among about 400 genotyped donors of the cohort, an average of around 250,000 unique TCR beta nucleotide sequences was sequenced per donor, of which roughly 17% were non-productive. Beyond this particular receptor, the publication reports: In a later analysis, most CMV-associated TCR beta chains were found to appear HLA-restricted, with HLA associations seemingly driven largely by CMV exposure. Only TCR beta chains were sequenced in this cohort, and the absence of alpha or paired-chain data limited detectable features. A few of the identified cytomegalovirus-associated TCR beta chains were confirmed in vitro to be specific for cytomegalovirus antigens. Because HLA typing was missing for some donors at each locus, association tests included only the typed subset. In a later analysis, around 17,000 TCR beta sequences were associated with specific HLA alleles at a false discovery rate of 0.05. Across donors, most TCR sequences were observed very rarely, whereas some public TCRs were present in many individuals. For the cohort, immune exposure information was limited to CMV serostatus. According to the authors, the approach could potentially be generalized to other disease states and immunological phenotypes. The 87-base-pair reads could not distinguish some IMGT-functional V segments, including TRBV6-2 and TRBV6-3, so those segments were excluded. In a later analysis, HLA-associated TCR beta chains were found to be more clonally expanded and to have lower generation probabilities than equally common non-associated chains. A further reported finding was that TCR beta sequences accurately predicted the HLA-A and HLA-B alleles for most subjects in the first cohort. The sequencing pipeline was judged likely to have produced a cluster of highly shared sequence variants as a technical artifact. The study listed 164 TCR beta chains as associated with cytomegalovirus. The classifier was reported to diagnose cytomegalovirus status with high specificity and sensitivity in both the original cohort and the validation cohort. V-gene and J-gene trimming of TCR beta chains was associated with a missense DCLRE1C variant in a later genetic analysis, and the association was replicated in an independent cohort. Linkage disequilibrium might explain the correlated functional status among segregating V segments, but an unknown experimental factor could not be ruled out. Strong co-occurrence of HLA alleles, especially DR and DQ, made assigning TCR associations to individual alleles difficult. Broadly in line with IMGT annotations, most TCR beta V segments showed up in productive rearrangements about 90% or about 30% of the time in an earlier analysis of some 590 of the donors. The presence/absence analyses assumed that sequencing depth was roughly uniform across donors, and that assumption may not be true. A later analysis reported that several top co-occurrence clusters appeared linked to parvovirus B19, influenza, CMV and Epstein-Barr virus. In a later genetic analysis, fewer N-insertions in productive TCRs were reported among donors in an Asian-associated ancestry cluster than the approximately 670-donor mean. In a later analysis, the rate of TCR association differed among HLA loci, with DRB1 alleles having the most associated TCRs and HLA-C alleles having the fewest. Roughly 15 rarely observed V segments, including chromosome 9 orphons, were excluded from the earlier analysis of about 600 of the donors because counts were too low.

As concerns this clone: Its specific antigen is unknown. No qualities accompany the bases; no much larger clone lies one base away.

The cohort consisted of approximately 670 healthy bone marrow donors. At the time of sampling, every cohort member was nominally healthy, though immune exposures that went unrecorded were likely present. The donor was CMV seropositive and was included in the group of 250 to 300 seropositive cohort members. A peripheral blood sample was collected from each donor, and TCR beta sequencing was performed on peripheral blood mononuclear cells. The Qiagen DNeasy Blood Extraction Kit was used to extract genomic DNA from the blood cell samples. The library was generated by the immunoSEQ multiplex PCR assay. A mixture of 60 forward primers for TCR Vbeta segments and 13 reverse primers for TCR Jbeta segments was used in the multiplex PCR. Amplification of the CDR3 region of rearranged TCR beta genes was performed with a multiplex PCR assay on genomic DNA. Amplified TCR beta libraries were sequenced as 87-base-pair reads on the Illumina HiSeq System. The original methods were these. A later analysis tallied around 82 million unique TCR beta chains across the approximately 670 repertoires, and about 12 million of those chains were shared by two or more donors. To remove PCR and sequencing errors, raw reads were error-corrected and collapsed into unique sequences using a nearest-neighbor algorithm that merged closely related sequences. V, D and J gene segments were assigned by aligning CDR3 sequences to IMGT reference sequences. Each retained sequence needed at least a six-nucleotide match to both a V gene segment and a J gene segment. Rearrangements were classified as productive when the CDR3 lacked stop codons and remained in frame with V and J, and all other rearrangements were classified as non-productive. CDR3 was defined by IMGT convention, running from the second conserved V-encoded cysteine to the conserved J-encoded phenylalanine. The earlier analysis of fewer than 700 of the donors excluded sequences that lacked an unambiguous match to a single V gene segment. In an earlier analysis of a few hundred of the donors, a V segment was called functional when productive rearrangements were above 56.7%, and segregating when the standard deviation between donors exceeded 5%. A statistical classification framework was developed to diagnose cytomegalovirus status using the catalog of TCR beta chain sequences. In a later analysis, V and J genes were assigned by comparing TCR nucleotide sequences against IMGT/GENE-DB human TR gene sequences. The TCRdist pipeline was used in a later analysis to assign CDR3 sequences and most-parsimonious VDJ recombination scenarios. In a later analysis, every TCR beta chain was defined by the combination of its CDR3 amino acid sequence and its V-gene family, and reads without a unique V-gene family were dropped. To address suspected cross-contamination and a sequencing artifact, a later analysis removed a few hundred highly shared, low-generation-probability nucleotide sequences. In a later analysis, a clonal expansion index for each public chain was calculated from normalized within-repertoire ranks of inferred template counts. In a later analysis, generation probabilities were computed with a VDJ recombination model fitted to out-of-frame rearrangements, and the resulting probabilities were checked against IGoR. A later analysis scored TCR-TCR, TCR-HLA and TCR-CMV co-occurrence with hypergeometric tests, applying a repertoire-size bias correction to TCR pairs. To estimate false discovery rates, a later analysis permuted the HLA or CMV assignments 20 times. In a later analysis, co-occurring TCRs were grouped using DBSCAN, and TCRdist sequence similarity was added for clustering within HLA-allele-positive subsets. Co-occurrence clustering excluded repertoires with fewer than 30,000 or more than 120,000 public chains, plus five with anomalous nucleotide sharing. TCRdb retrieved this table from immuneACCESS and kept in-frame rearrangements only. Not all clones are present; in checked studies, unresolved V genes account for under half, and no reason is known for the remainder. From that table come the V and J calls and clone size; the DNA was used to work out D and trimming. Present in this sample are over 45,000 clones, around 80% of which were seen just once. Together, the top ten hold roughly 2.4% of the sample.

At the junction V is shortened by 5 bases and J by 0 bases, with 8 bases in between. CDR1 and CDR2 are drawn from the germline V gene: SGHNT, YENEEA. Including cysteine and phenylalanine, the CDR3 has 14 amino acids. Of the read, only the CDR3 DNA is kept; its 42 bases are in frame from base 1. This sequence uses TRBV11-3 and TRBJ2-1; a tentative D match to TRBD1 spans 5 bases. The sequence was collected from a boy aged 5-17 years in good health and CMV-seropositive. The sample taken for sequencing was PBMCs. The CDR3 protein: CASSDQGSYNEQFF. The nucleotide sequence is given as TGTGCCAGCAGCGATCAGGGCTCCTACAATGAGCAGTTCTTC.